This T cell receptor beta chain was profiled in a study of blood T cell repertoires in COVID-19. Study-wide context: Whether acute or convalescent, the COVID-19 samples came from the United States, Italy and Spain. Nucleic acid was either cDNA or gDNA, and it came from T cells, B-cell-depleted T cells, or PBMCs.

Per the original data handling: Amplifying reference gene primers gave estimates of nucleated cell counts. The repertoire was sequenced with immunoSEQ multiplex PCR; TCRdb's copy has only in-frame clones and lacks some. V, J and clone size derive from that table, while D and trimming were established from the DNA sequence. The table has about 190,000 clones, around 80% seen once; the top ten hold approximately 3%. The V and J ends lost 5 bases and 9 bases, in that order; junction bases with no gene match: 13. Germline V gene sequence: CDR1 ENHRY, CDR2 SYGVKD. This CDR3 has 17 amino acids. The chain uses TRBV10-3 and TRBJ2-1; the match to TRBD2 covers 13 bases. Sequencing was performed on peripheral blood. The receptor comes from an elderly woman with active or convalescent COVID-19. The CDR3 bases are TGTGCCATCAGTAAGATTGGGACTAGCGGGGTTAACGGTGAGCAGTTCTTC. Its translation is CAISKIGTSGVNGEQFF.